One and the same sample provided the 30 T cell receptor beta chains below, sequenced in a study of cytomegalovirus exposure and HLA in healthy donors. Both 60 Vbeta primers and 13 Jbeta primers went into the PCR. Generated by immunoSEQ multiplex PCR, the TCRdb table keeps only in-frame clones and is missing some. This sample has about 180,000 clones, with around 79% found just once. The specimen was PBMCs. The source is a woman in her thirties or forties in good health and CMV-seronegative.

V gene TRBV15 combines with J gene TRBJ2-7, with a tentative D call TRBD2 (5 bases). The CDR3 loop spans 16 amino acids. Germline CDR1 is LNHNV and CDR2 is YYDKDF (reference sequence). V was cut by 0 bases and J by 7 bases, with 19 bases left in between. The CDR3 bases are TGTGCCACCAGCAGAGATCCCGGGCGACGGGCGGGTGAGCAGTACTTC. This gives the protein CATSRDPGRRAGEQYF.

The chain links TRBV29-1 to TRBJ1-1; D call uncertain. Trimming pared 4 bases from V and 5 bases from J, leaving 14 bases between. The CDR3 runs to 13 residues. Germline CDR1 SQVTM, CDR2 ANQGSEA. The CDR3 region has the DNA TGCAGCGTTGGCCGTGGCGGGCAGACTGAAGCTTTCTTT. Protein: CSVGRGGQTEAFF.

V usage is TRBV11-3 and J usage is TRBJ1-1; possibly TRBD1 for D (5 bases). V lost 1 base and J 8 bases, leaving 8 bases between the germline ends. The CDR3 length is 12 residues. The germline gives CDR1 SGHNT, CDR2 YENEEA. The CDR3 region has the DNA TGTGCCAGCAGCTTAGGGCAGGGAGAAGCTTTCTTT. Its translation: CASSLGQGEAFF.

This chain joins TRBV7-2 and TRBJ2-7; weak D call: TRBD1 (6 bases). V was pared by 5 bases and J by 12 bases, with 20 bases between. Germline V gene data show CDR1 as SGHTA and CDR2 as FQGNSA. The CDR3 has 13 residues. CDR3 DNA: TGTGCCAGCAGCCTTCCGGGACACGTTGCACGGTACTTC. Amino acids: CASSLPGHVARYF.

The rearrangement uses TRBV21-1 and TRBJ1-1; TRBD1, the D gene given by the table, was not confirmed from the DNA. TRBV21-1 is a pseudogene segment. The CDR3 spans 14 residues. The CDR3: CASSKRGWDTEAFF. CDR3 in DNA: TGTGCCAGCAGCAAAAGGGGATGGGACACTGAAGCTTTCTTT.

The CDR3 DNA follows: TGTGCCAGTAGTATGTGGGCAGCCTCTGCCAAAAACATTCAGTACTTC. The encoded protein is CASSMWAASAKNIQYF. This chain uses TRBV19 with TRBJ2-4; D not resolved. The V gene lost 3 bases and the J gene lost 1 base, with 13 bases spanning the gap. The CDR3 loop spans 16 amino acids. Germline loops: CDR1 LNHDA, CDR2 SQIVND (reference sequence).

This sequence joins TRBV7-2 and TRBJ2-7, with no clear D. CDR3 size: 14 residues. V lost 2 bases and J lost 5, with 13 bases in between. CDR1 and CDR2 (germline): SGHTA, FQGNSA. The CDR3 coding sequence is TGTGCCAGCAGCTTATTCGGTCGGAGCAACGAGCAGTACTTC. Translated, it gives CASSLFGRSNEQYF. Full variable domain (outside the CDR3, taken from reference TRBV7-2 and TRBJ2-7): GAGVSQSPSNKVTEKGKDVELRCDPISGHTALYWYRQSLGQGLEFLIYFQGNSAPDKSGLPSDRFSAERTGGSVSTLTIQRTQQEDSAVYLCASSLFGRSNEQYFGPGTRLTVT.

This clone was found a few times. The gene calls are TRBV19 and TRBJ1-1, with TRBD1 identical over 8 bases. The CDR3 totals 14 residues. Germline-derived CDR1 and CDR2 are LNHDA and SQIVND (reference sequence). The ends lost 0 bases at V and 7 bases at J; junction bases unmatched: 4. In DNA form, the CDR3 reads TGTGCCAGTAGTATAGAAACAGGGGGAGGTGAAGCTTTCTTT. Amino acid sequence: CASSIETGGGEAFF.

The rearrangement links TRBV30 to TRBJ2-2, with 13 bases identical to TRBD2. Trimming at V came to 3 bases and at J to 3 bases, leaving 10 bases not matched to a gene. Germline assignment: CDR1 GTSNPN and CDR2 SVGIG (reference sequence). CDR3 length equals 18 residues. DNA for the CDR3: TGTGCCTGGAGGGTCGGACTAGCGGGAGAATTTGACACCGGGGAGCTGTTTTTT. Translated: CAWRVGLAGEFDTGELFF.

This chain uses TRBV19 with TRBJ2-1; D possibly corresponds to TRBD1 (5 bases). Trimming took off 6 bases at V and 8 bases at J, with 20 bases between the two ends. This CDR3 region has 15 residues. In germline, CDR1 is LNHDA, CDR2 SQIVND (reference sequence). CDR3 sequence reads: CASSLLTQAQDEQFF. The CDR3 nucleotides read TGTGCCAGTAGCCTACTAACACAGGCCCAGGATGAGCAGTTCTTC.

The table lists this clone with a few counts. This CDR3 is CASGAGAVLYEQYF. For the CDR3, the DNA is TGTGCCAGCGGGGCGGGAGCGGTACTCTACGAGCAGTACTTC. The rearrangement uses TRBV6-1 and TRBJ2-7; TRBD2 aligns across 7 bases. The germline CDR1 and CDR2 sequences are MNHNS and SASEGT. CDR3 length equals 14 residues. The V and J ends lost 8 bases and 3 bases, in that order; junction bases with no gene match: 10.

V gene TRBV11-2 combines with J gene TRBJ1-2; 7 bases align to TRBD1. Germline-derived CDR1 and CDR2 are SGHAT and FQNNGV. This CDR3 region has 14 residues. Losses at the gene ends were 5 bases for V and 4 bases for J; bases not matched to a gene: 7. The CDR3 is CASSPDRLGYGYTF. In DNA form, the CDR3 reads TGTGCCAGCAGCCCGGACAGGTTGGGCTATGGCTACACCTTC.

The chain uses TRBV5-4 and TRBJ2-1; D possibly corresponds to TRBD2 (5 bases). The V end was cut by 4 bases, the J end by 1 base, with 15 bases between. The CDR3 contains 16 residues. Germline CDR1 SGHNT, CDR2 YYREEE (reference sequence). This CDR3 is CASSPTGTRSYNEQFF. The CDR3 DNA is TGTGCCAGCAGCCCTACGGGAACTAGATCCTACAATGAGCAGTTCTTC.

The DNA of the CDR3 is TGTGCCAGCAGTGACTCACGTCTCCCGCGGGGATCCGAGCAGTACTTC. Translating it yields CASSDSRLPRGSEQYF. J is TRBJ2-5 and V is TRBV6-4, with D perhaps TRBD2 (6 bases). Gene TRBJ2-7 matches the end of the DNA better, so the J call may be wrong. Germline CDR1 reads MRHNA; CDR2 reads SNTAGT. CDR3 length equals 16 residues.

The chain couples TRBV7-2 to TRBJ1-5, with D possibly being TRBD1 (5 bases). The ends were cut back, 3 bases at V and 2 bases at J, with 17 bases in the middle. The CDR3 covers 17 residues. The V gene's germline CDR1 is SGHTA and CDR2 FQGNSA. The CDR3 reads CASSFERGGYRNQPQHF. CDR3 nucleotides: TGTGCCAGCAGCTTCGAACGGGGGGGATATCGCAATCAGCCCCAGCATTTT.

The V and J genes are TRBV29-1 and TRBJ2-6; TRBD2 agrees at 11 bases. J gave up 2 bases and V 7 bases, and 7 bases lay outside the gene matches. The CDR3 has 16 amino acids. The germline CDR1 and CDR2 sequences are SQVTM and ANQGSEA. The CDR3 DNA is TGCAGCGGCATAGCGGGGGGGGGCACTGGGGCCAACGTCCTGACTTTC. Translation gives CSGIAGGGTGANVLTF.

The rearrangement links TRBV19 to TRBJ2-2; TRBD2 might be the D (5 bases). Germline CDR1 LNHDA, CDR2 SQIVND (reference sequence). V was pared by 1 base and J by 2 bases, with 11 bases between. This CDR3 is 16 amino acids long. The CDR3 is CASSIGLGLNTGELFF. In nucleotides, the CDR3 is TGTGCCAGTAGTATAGGGCTAGGACTTAACACCGGGGAGCTGTTTTTT. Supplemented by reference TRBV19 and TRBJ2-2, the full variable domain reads DGGITQSPKYLFRKEGQNVTLSCEQNLNHDAMYWYRQDPGQGLRLIYYSQIVNDFQKGDIAEGYSVSREKKESFPLTVTSAQKNPTAFYLCASSIGLGLNTGELFFGEGSRLTVL.

The CDR3 is CASRGRAKFF. DNA for the CDR3: TGTGCCAGCAGAGGGAGGGCAAAGTTCTTC. V usage is TRBV2 and J usage is TRBJ2-1; 7 nucleotides line up with TRBD2. CDR1 is SNHLY and CDR2 is FYNNEI in the germline V gene. The ends lost 6 bases at V and 14 bases at J; junction bases unmatched: 4. CDR3 size: 10 residues.

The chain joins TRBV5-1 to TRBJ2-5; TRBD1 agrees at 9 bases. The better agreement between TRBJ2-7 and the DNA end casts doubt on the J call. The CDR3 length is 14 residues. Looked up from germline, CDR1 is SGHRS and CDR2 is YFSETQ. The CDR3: CASSHGTGPYEQYF. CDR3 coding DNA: TGCGCCAGCAGCCACGGGACAGGGCCCTACGAGCAGTACTTC.

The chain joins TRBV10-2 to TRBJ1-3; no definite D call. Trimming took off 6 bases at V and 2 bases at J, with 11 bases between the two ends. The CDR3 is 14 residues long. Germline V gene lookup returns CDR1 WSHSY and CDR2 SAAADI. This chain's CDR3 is CASRNAAAGNTIYF. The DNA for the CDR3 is TGCGCCAGCAGAAACGCGGCTGCTGGAAACACCATATATTTT.

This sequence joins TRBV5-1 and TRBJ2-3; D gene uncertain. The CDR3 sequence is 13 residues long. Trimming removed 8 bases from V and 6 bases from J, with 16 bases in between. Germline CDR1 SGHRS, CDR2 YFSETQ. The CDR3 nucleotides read TGCGCCAGTAATGACCTGGGCTTGGATACGCAGTATTTT. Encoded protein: CASNDLGLDTQYF. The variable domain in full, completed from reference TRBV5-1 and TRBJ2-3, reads KAGVTQTPRYLIKTRGQQVTLSCSPISGHRSVSWYQQTPGQGLQFLFEYFSETQRNKGNFPGRFSGRQFSNSRSEMNVSTLELGDSALYLCASNDLGLDTQYFGPGTRLTVL.

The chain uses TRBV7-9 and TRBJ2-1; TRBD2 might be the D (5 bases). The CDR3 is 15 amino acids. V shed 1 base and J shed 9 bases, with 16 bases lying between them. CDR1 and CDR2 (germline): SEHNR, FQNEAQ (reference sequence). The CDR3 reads CASSLGSGKYGEQFF. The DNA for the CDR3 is TGTGCCAGCAGCTTAGGCTCGGGAAAGTACGGTGAGCAGTTCTTC.

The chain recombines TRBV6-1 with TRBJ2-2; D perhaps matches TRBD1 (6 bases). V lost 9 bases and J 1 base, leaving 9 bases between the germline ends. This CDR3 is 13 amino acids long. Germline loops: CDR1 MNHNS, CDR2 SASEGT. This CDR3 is CASYRENTGELFF. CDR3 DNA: TGTGCCAGTTACAGGGAGAACACCGGGGAGCTGTTTTTT.

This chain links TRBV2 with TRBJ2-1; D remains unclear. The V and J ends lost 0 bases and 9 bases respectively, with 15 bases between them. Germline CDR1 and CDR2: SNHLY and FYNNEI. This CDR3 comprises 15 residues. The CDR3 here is CASSEASVSVGEQFF. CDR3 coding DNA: TGTGCCAGCAGTGAAGCGTCGGTGTCGGTCGGTGAGCAGTTCTTC.

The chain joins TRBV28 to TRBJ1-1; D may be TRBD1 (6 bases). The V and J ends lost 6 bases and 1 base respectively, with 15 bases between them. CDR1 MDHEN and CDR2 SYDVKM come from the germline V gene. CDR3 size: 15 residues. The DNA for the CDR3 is TGTGCCAGCAGACTAGGGGGGAGGGGGAACACTGAAGCTTTCTTT. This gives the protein CASRLGGRGNTEAFF. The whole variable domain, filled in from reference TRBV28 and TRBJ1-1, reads DVKVTQSSRYLVKRTGEKVFLECVQDMDHENMFWYRQDPGLGLRLIYFSYDVKMKEKGDIPEGYSVSREKKERFSLILESASTNQTSMYLCASRLGGRGNTEAFFGQGTRLTVV.

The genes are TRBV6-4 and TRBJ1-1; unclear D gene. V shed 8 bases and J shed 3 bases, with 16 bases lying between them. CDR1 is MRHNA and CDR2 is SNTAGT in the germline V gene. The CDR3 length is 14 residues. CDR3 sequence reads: CASSRAGFDTEAFF. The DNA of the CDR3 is TGTGCCAGCTCGCGTGCGGGATTTGACACTGAAGCTTTCTTT.

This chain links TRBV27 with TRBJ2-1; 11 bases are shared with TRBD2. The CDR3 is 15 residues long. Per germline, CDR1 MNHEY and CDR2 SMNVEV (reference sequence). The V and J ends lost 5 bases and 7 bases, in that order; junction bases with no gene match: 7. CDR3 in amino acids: CASSPLLAGGNEQFF. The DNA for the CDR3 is TGTGCCAGCAGTCCTCTGCTAGCGGGGGGAAATGAGCAGTTCTTC.

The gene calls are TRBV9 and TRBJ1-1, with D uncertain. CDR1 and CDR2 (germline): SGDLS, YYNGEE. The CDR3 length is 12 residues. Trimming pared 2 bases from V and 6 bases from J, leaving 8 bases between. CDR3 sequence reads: CASSVGGAEAFF. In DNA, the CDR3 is TGTGCCAGCAGCGTCGGCGGGGCTGAAGCTTTCTTT.

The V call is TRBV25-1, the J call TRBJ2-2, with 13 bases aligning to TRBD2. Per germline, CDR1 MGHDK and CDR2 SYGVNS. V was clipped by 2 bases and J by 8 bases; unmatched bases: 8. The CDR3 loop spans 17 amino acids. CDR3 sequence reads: CASSEGGLAGLEGELFF. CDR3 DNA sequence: TGTGCCAGCAGTGAAGGGGGACTAGCGGGACTCGAAGGGGAGCTGTTTTTT.

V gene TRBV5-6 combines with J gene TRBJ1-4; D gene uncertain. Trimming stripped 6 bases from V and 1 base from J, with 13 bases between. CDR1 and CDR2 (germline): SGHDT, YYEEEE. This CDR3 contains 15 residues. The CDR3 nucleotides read TGTGCCAGCACCGTGGGAGGACGAACTAATGAAAAACTGTTTTTT. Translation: CASTVGGRTNEKLFF.